This TCR beta chain was retrieved from a study of CD8 T cells in ankylosing spondylitis. This clonotype was counted at least ten times. Its antigen is still unknown. General study points: Disease-linked clones were reportedly significantly enriched in matched ankylosing spondylitis synovial fluid. What seemed typical of ankylosing spondylitis blood was a TCR beta motif built from several highly homologous variants.

TCRdb called the 5' RACE reads again in MiXCR, with one record for every CDR3 protein. The sample consists of 150,000 to 200,000 distinct CDR3 sequences, around 13% of them appearing once. The ends lost 10 bases at V and 5 bases at J; junction bases unmatched: 6. The CDR3 is 13 residues long. The V gene's germline CDR1 is ENHRY and CDR2 SYGVKD. Material: blood, either unsorted or a sorted T cell fraction (not recorded which). This receptor was taken from a female donor with ankylosing spondylitis or in good health (not recorded which). The rearrangement joins TRBV10-3 to TRBJ2-2, with TRBD1 matching 8 bases. In DNA form, the CDR3 reads TGTGCCAACCAGGGGGCGCGTACCGGGGAGCTGTTTTTT. This encodes CANQGARTGELFF.